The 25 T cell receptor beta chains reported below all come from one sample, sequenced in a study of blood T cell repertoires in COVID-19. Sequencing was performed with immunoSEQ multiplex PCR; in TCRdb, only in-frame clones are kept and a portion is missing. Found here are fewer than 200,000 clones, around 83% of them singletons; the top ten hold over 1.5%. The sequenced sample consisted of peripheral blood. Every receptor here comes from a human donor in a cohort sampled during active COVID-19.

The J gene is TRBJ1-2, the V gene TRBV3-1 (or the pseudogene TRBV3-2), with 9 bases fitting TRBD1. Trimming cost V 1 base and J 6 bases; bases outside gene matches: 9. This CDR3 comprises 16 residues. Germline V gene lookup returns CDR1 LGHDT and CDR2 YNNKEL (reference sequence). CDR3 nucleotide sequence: TGTGCCAGCAGCCAAGCCGGGGGAACAGGGGGCGATGGCTACACCTTC. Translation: CASSQAGGTGGDGYTF.

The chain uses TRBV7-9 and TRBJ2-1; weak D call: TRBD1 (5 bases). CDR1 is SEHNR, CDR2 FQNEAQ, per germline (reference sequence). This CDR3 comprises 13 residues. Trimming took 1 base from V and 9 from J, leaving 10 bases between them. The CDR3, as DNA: TGTGCCAGCAGCTTAGTGCCGCAGGGTGAGCAGTTCTTC. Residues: CASSLVPQGEQFF.

CDR3 sequence (DNA): TGCGCCAGCAGCCAGGAGACAGGGGATAATTCACCCCTCCACTTT. It translates to CASSQETGDNSPLHF. This rearrangement joins TRBV4-3 to TRBJ1-6; 8 positions agree with TRBD1. In germline, CDR1 is LGHNA, CDR2 YSLEER. This CDR3 contains 15 residues. The J segment lost 5 bases and the V segment lost 3 bases, leaving 3 bases of the junction unmatched.

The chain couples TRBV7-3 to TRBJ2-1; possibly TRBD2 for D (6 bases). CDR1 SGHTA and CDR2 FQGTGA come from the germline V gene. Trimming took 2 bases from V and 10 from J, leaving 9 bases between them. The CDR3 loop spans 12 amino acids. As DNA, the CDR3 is TGTGCCAGCAGCTTACCCGCGGGAGAGCAGTTCTTC. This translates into CASSLPAGEQFF. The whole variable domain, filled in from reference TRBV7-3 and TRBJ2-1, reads GAGVSQTPSNKVTEKGKYVELRCDPISGHTALYWYRQSLGQGPEFLIYFQGTGAADDSGLPNDRFFAVRPEGSVSTLKIQRTERGDSAVYLCASSLPAGEQFFGPGTRLTVL.

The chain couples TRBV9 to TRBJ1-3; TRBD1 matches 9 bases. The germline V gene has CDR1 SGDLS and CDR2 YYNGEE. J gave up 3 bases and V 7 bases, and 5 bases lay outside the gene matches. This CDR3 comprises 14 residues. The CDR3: CASGNRGLGNTIYF. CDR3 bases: TGTGCCAGCGGGAACAGGGGGCTTGGAAACACCATATATTTT.

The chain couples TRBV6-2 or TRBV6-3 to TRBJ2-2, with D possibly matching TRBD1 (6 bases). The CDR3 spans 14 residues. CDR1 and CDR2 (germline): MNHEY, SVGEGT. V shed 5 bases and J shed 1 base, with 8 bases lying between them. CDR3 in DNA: TGTGCCAGCAGTACACAGGGGAACACCGGGGAGCTGTTTTTT. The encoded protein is CASSTQGNTGELFF.

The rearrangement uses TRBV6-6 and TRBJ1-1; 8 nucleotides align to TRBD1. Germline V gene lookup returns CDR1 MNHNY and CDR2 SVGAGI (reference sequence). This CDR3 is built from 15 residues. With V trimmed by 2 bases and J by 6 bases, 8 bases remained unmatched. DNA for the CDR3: TGTGCCAGCAGTTACCCCCAGGGGGCGGACGCTGAAGCTTTCTTT. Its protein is CASSYPQGADAEAFF.

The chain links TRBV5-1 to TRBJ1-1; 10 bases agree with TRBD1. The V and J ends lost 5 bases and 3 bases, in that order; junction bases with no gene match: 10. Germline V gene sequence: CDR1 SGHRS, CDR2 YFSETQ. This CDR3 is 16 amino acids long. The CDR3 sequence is CASSRGQGQGYTEAFF. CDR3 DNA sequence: TGCGCCAGCAGTCGCGGACAGGGACAGGGGTACACTGAAGCTTTCTTT.

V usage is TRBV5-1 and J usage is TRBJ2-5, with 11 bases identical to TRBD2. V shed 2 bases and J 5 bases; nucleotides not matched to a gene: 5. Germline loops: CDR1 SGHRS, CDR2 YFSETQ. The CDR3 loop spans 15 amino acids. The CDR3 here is CASSFRGLAVETQYF. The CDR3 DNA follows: TGCGCCAGCAGCTTTAGGGGACTAGCGGTGGAGACCCAGTACTTC.

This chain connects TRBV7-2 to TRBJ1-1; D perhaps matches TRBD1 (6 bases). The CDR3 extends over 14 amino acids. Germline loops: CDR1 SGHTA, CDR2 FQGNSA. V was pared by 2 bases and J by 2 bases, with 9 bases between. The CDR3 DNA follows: TGTGCCAGCAGCTTAACACAGGGCAACACTGAAGCTTTCTTT. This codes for CASSLTQGNTEAFF.

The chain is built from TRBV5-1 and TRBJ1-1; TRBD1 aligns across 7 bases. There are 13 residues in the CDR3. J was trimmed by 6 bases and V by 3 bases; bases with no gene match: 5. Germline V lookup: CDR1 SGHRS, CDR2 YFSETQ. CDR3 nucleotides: TGCGCCAGCAGCTCTCCCCAGGGGGCTGAAGCTTTCTTT. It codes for CASSSPQGAEAFF.

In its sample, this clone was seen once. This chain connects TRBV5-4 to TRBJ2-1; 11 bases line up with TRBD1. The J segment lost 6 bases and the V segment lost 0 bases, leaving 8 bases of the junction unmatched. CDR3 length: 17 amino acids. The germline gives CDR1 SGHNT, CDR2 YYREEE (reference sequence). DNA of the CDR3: TGTGCCAGCAGCTTGGTGCGGACAGGGGGCGGCCTCAATGAGCAGTTCTTC. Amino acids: CASSLVRTGGGLNEQFF.

The CDR3 DNA reads as TGTGCCAGCTCAAGGGAGAACTATGGCTACACCTTC. Translation gives CASSRENYGYTF. The chain combines TRBV18 with TRBJ1-2; D uncertain. Per germline, CDR1 KGHSH and CDR2 LQKENI. There are 12 residues in the CDR3. V was clipped by 5 bases and J by 2 bases, with 6 bases between them.

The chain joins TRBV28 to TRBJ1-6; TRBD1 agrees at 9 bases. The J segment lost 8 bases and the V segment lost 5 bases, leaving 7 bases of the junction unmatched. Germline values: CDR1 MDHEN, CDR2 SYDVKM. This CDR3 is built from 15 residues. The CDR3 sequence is CASSTQQGADSPLHF. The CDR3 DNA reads TGTGCCAGCAGTACCCAACAGGGGGCTGATTCACCCCTCCACTTT. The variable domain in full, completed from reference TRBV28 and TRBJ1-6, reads DVKVTQSSRYLVKRTGEKVFLECVQDMDHENMFWYRQDPGLGLRLIYFSYDVKMKEKGDIPEGYSVSREKKERFSLILESASTNQTSMYLCASSTQQGADSPLHFGNGTRLTVT.

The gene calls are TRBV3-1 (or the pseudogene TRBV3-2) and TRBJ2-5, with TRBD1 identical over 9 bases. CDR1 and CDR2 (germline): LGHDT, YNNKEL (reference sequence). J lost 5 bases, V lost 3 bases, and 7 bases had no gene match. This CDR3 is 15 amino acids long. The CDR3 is CASSHTGQGRETQYF. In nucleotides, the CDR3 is TGTGCCAGCAGCCACACGGGACAGGGCAGGGAGACCCAGTACTTC.

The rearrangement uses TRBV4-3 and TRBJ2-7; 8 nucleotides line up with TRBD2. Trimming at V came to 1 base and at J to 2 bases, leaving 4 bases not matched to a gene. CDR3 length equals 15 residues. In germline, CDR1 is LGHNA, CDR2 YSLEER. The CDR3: CASSQAGGGTYEQYF. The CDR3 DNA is TGCGCCAGCAGCCAAGCTGGCGGGGGGACCTACGAGCAGTACTTC.

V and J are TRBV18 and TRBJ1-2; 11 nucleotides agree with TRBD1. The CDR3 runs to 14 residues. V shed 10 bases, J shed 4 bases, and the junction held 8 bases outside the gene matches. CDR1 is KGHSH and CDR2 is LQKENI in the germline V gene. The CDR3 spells CATTRGQGGYGYTF. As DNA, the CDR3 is TGTGCCACCACGAGGGGACAGGGGGGCTATGGCTACACCTTC.

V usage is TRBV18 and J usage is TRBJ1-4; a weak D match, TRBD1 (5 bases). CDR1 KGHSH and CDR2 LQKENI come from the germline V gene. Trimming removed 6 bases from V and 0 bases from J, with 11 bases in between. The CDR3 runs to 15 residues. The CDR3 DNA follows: TGTGCCAGCTCGTCGGGAGGGGCAACTAATGAAAAACTGTTTTTT. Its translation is CASSSGGATNEKLFF.

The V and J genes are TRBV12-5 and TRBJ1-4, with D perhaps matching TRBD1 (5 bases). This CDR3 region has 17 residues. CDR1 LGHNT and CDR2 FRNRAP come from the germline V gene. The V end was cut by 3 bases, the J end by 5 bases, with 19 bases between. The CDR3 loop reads CASGFGTFTGENEKLFF. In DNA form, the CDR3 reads TGTGCTAGTGGTTTTGGCACCTTCACGGGGGAAAATGAAAAACTGTTTTTT.

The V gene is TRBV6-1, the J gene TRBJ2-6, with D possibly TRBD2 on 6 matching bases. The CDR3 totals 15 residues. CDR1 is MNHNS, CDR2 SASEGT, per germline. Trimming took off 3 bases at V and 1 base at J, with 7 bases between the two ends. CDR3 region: CASSDGGSGANVLTF. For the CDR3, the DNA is TGTGCCAGCAGTGATGGGGGGTCTGGGGCCAACGTCCTGACTTTC.

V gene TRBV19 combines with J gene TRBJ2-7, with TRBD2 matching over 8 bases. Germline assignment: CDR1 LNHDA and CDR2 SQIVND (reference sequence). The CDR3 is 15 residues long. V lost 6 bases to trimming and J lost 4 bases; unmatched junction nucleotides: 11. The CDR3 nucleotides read TGTGCCAGTAGCCTCAGAAGGGCGGGGGGATACGAGCAGTACTTC. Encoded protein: CASSLRRAGGYEQYF.

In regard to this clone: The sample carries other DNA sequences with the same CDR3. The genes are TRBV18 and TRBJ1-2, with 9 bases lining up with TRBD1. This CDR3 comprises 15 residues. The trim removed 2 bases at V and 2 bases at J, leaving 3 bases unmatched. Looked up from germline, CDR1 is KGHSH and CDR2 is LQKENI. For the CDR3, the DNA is TGTGCCAGCTCACCAGTAGGACAGGGGAACTATGGCTACACCTTC. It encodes CASSPVGQGNYGYTF.

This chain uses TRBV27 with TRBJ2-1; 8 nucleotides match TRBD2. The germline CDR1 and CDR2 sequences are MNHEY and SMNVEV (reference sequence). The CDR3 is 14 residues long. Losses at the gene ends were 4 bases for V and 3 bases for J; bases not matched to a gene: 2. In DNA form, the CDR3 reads TGTGCCAGCAGTTCCGGGACTAGCTACAATGAGCAGTTCTTC. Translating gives CASSSGTSYNEQFF.

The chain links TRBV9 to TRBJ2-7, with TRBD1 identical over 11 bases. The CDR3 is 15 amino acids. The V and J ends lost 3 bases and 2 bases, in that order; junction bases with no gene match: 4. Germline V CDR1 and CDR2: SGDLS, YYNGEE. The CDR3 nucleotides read TGTGCCAGCAGCGGACAGGGACAGGGGGCCTACGAGCAGTACTTC. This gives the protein CASSGQGQGAYEQYF.

CDR3 nucleotides: TGTGCCAGCAGCCCCGGGACAGCGAGCCCCGGGGAGCTGTTTTTT. Translating it yields CASSPGTASPGELFF. The rearrangement links TRBV7-3 to TRBJ2-2; 7 positions agree with TRBD1. Germline loops: CDR1 SGHTA, CDR2 FQGTGA. With 5 bases clipped from V and 6 bases from J, the junction kept 9 bases outside the gene matches. The length of the CDR3 is 15 residues.